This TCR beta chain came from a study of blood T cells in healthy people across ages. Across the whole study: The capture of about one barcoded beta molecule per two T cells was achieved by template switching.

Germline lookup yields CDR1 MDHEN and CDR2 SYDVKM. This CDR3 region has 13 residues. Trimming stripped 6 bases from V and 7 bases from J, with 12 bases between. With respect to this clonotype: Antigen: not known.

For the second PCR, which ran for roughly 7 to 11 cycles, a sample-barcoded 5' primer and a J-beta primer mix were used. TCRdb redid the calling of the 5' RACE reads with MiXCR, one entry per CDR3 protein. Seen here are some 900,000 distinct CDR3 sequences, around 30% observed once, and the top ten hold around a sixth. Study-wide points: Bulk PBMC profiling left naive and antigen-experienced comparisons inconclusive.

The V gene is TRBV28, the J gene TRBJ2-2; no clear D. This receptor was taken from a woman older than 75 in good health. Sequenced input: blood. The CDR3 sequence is CASRPWQVGELFF. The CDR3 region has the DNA TGTGCCAGCAGGCCCTGGCAGGTCGGGGAGCTGTTTTTT. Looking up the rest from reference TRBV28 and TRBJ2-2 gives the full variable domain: DVKVTQSSRYLVKRTGEKVFLECVQDMDHENMFWYRQDPGLGLRLIYFSYDVKMKEKGDIPEGYSVSREKKERFSLILESASTNQTSMYLCASRPWQVGELFFGEGSRLTVL.